The following is a T cell receptor (beta chain) sequence with its context. What it binds is unknown. The sample belongs to a study of PD-1 blockade in classical Hodgkin lymphoma. Study-wide results and limits: The authors have not defined what causes the repertoire differences, possibly disease activity or prior therapy. Reported baseline diversity: healthy donors highest, relapsed/refractory patients lowest.

CDR1 and CDR2 from the germline V gene are MDHEN and SYDVKM. V was shortened by 5 bases and J by 1 base, with 9 bases between the two germline ends. This CDR3 is 13 amino acids long. All the patients suffered relapse after autologous stem cell transplantation, and brentuximab vedotin exposure differed. Sequencing used immunoSEQ multiplex PCR; TCRdb keeps in-frame clones, though not all of them. The table lists about 94,000 clones, 75% to 90% of them singletons. The TCR comes from a human donor with classical Hodgkin lymphoma. The chain has TRBV28 and TRBJ2-7; no clear D gene. The sequences come from peripheral blood mononuclear cells (PBMCs), collected before the second cycle of nivolumab. The CDR3 sequence: CASSRPPSYEQYF. In DNA, the CDR3 is TGTGCCAGCAGTCGTCCCCCTTCCTACGAGCAGTACTTC.